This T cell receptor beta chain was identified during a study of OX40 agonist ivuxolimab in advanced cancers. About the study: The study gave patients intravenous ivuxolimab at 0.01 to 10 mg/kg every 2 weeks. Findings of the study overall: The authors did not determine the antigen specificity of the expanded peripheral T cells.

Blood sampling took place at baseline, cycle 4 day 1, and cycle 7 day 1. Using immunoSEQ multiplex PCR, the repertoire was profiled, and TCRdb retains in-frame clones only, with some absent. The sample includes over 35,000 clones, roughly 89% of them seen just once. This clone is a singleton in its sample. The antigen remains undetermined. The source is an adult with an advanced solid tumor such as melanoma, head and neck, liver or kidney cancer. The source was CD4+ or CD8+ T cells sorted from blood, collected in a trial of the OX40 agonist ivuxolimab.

The CDR3 protein is CSVEVTQGASGYTF. The CDR3 bases are TGCAGCGTTGAAGTAACCCAGGGGGCCAGTGGCTACACCTTC. The rearrangement links TRBV29-1 to TRBJ1-2, with 8 bases fitting TRBD1. The CDR3 is 14 amino acids. The J segment lost 7 bases and the V segment lost 1 base, leaving 8 bases of the junction unmatched. In germline, CDR1 is SQVTM, CDR2 ANQGSEA.